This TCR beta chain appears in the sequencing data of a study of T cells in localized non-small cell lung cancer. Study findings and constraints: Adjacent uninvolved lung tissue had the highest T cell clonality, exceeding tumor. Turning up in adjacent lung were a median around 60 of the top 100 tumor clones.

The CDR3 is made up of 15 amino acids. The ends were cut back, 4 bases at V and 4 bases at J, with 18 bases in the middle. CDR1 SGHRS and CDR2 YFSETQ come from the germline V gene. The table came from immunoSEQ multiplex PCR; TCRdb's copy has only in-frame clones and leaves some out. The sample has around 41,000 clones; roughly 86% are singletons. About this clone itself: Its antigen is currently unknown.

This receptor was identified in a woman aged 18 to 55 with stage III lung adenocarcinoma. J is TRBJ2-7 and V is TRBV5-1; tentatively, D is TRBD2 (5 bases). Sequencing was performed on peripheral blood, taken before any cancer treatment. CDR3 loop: CASSAMFSGSYEQYF. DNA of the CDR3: TGCGCCAGCAGCGCGATGTTCTCGGGGTCTTACGAGCAGTACTTC.